This T cell receptor beta chain was sequenced for a study of blood T cell repertoires in COVID-19. Study context: Whether acute or convalescent, the COVID-19 samples came from the United States, Italy and Spain. PBMCs, B-cell-depleted T cells, or T cells were the source of the cDNA or gDNA that made up the material.

In the original analysis: Amplification from reference gene primers served as the basis for estimated nucleated cell counts. Here immunoSEQ multiplex PCR was the method, and the copy in TCRdb shows in-frame clones only, minus some. The D gene and trimming were derived from the DNA, and the V and J assignments and clone size from that table. The profile covers about 300,000 clones, with roughly 82% appearing a single time and roughly 1.6% taken by the ten largest. From germline, CDR1 is MNHEY and CDR2 SVGAGI. The CDR3 sequence is 13 residues long. V was clipped by 5 bases and J by 4 bases; unmatched bases: 3.

The origin of this receptor is a woman aged 45-60 years with acute or convalescent COVID-19. The chain is built from TRBV6-5 and TRBJ2-5, with TRBD2 matching over 8 bases. Sequences were obtained from peripheral blood. The CDR3 loop is CASSTSGRETQYF. CDR3 bases: TGTGCCAGCAGTACCAGCGGGAGAGAGACCCAGTACTTC.